This T cell receptor beta chain comes out of a study of T cells in Graves' hyperthyroidism and ophthalmopathy. Study-wide points: Ophthalmopathy was separated from stable hyperthyroidism by a 13 V-J model. Most thyroid clonotypes expanded above 0.001 were also detected in blood.

The CDR3 length is 18 residues. V shed 5 bases and J 0 bases; nucleotides not matched to a gene: 15. Many counts were recorded for this clonotype. Its cognate antigen is unknown. From RNA transcripts, TCR beta CDR3 regions were amplified. The HTBI primer set served for first-round RT-PCR of the TCR CDR3. TCRdb independently ran MiXCR on the multiplex PCR reads; one entry per CDR3 protein. This sample has 500,000 to 700,000 distinct CDR3 sequences, with 16% found just once. Uncontrolled infections, other autoimmune diseases, pregnancy or lactation led to exclusion of patients. The clonotype comes from a woman aged 18 to 35 with Graves' hyperthyroidism. V gene TRBV12-3 or TRBV12-4 combines with J gene TRBJ2-7; 8 nucleotides match TRBD1. The sequenced material came from blood. CDR3 loop: CASSPLDRARPSSYEQYF. The CDR3 nucleotides read TGTGCCAGCAGTCCTCTGGACAGGGCTAGACCGAGCTCCTACGAGCAGTACTTC.